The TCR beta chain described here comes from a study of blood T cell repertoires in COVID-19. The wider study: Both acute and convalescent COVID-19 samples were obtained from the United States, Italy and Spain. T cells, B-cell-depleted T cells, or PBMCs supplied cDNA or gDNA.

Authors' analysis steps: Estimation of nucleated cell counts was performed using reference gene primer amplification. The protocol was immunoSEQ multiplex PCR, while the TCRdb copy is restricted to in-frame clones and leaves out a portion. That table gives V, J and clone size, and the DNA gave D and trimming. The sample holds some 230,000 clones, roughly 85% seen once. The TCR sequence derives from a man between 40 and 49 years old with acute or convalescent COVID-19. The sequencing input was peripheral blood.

The CDR3 region is CASGLTQTGVMNTEAFF. Written as DNA, the CDR3 is TGTGCTAGTGGTTTGACCCAGACAGGGGTTATGAACACTGAAGCTTTCTTT. The rearrangement links TRBV12-5 to TRBJ1-1; 8 bases map to TRBD1. The CDR3 totals 17 residues. The J segment lost 0 bases and the V segment lost 2 bases, leaving 8 bases of the junction unmatched. Looked up from germline, CDR1 is LGHNT and CDR2 is FRNRAP.